The 18 T cell receptor beta chains presented below share a single source sample, sequenced in a study of OX40 agonist ivuxolimab in advanced cancers. Profiled with immunoSEQ multiplex PCR; TCRdb holds only in-frame clones, not every one. The profile shows some 45,000 clones, 65% to 90% of them singletons. Here the sequenced sample was CD4+ or CD8+ T cells sorted from blood, taken in a trial of the OX40 agonist ivuxolimab. These receptors were collected from an adult with an advanced solid tumor such as melanoma, head and neck, liver or kidney cancer.

V is TRBV5-1 and J is TRBJ1-2, with a tentative D call TRBD1 (6 bases). The CDR3 is 15 amino acids. Germline V CDR1 and CDR2: SGHRS, YFSETQ. Trimming cost V 3 bases and J 2 bases, with 14 bases left between them. The CDR3 nucleotides are TGCGCCAGCAGCTCGCAGGACAGAAAAAACTATGGCTACACCTTC. Encoded protein: CASSSQDRKNYGYTF. Filled out from reference TRBV5-1 and TRBJ1-2, the complete variable domain reads KAGVTQTPRYLIKTRGQQVTLSCSPISGHRSVSWYQQTPGQGLQFLFEYFSETQRNKGNFPGRFSGRQFSNSRSEMNVSTLELGDSALYLCASSSQDRKNYGYTFGSGTRLTVV.

The V and J genes are TRBV6-6 and TRBJ2-1; D gene uncertain. V was shortened by 0 bases and J by 9 bases, with 15 bases between the two germline ends. From germline, CDR1 is MNHNY and CDR2 SVGAGI (reference sequence). The CDR3 loop spans 15 amino acids. The CDR3 protein is CASSYSKGGPVEQFF. The CDR3 DNA reads as TGTGCCAGCAGTTACTCGAAGGGTGGACCGGTTGAGCAGTTCTTC.

This clone is a singleton in its sample. V is TRBV6-6 and J is TRBJ1-2; a weak D match, TRBD1 (5 bases). Trimming shortened V by 10 bases and J by 5 bases, and 14 bases separated the two germline ends. Looked up from germline, CDR1 is MNHNY and CDR2 is SVGAGI (reference sequence). The CDR3 is 12 residues long. DNA of the CDR3: TGTGCCACCCGAACAGGCGAATATGGCTACACCTTC. Translating it yields CATRTGEYGYTF.

V usage is TRBV7-1 and J usage is TRBJ1-1; D is ambiguous. TRBV7-1 is sorted into the ORF group, with uncertain function. The CDR3 totals 13 residues. Trimming shortened V by 5 bases and J by 7 bases, and 14 bases separated the two germline ends. In DNA, the CDR3 is TGTGCCAGCAGCATAAGCCCTGTGGGTGAAGCTTTCTTT. It specifies CASSISPVGEAFF.

This clone was counted only a few times. V and J are TRBV9 and TRBJ2-2, with a tentative D call TRBD2 (7 bases). The germline V and J ends were trimmed by 3 bases and 4 bases, with 13 bases remaining between them. The CDR3 runs to 15 residues. Looked up from germline, CDR1 is SGDLS and CDR2 is YYNGEE. In nucleotides, the CDR3 is TGTGCCAGCAGCGCCCGGGGGGCATTCACCGGGGAGCTGTTTTTT. The encoded protein is CASSARGAFTGELFF.

V and J are TRBV6-5 and TRBJ1-1, with TRBD1 identical over 9 bases. There are 15 residues in the CDR3. Germline V gene sequence: CDR1 MNHEY, CDR2 SVGAGI. With 4 bases clipped from V and 1 base from J, the junction kept 4 bases outside the gene matches. CDR3 bases: TGTGCCAGCAGTTTCCGGGGACAGGGGAACACTGAAGCTTTCTTT. It is translated as CASSFRGQGNTEAFF.

The chain carries TRBV7-9 and TRBJ2-6; 7 bases are a match to TRBD1. The germline V gene has CDR1 SEHNR and CDR2 FQNEAQ (reference sequence). The CDR3 contains 18 residues. Losses at the gene ends were 3 bases for V and 2 bases for J; bases not matched to a gene: 10. The CDR3 sequence is CASSFMTGSTAGANVLTF. For the CDR3, the DNA is TGTGCCAGCAGCTTTATGACAGGGTCGACAGCTGGGGCCAACGTCCTGACTTTC.

This chain uses TRBV4-2 with TRBJ2-1; 9 bases are a match to TRBD2. The CDR3 runs 16 residues. The junction had 10 bases not matched to a gene; V was cut back by 0 bases and J by 10 bases. Germline V CDR1 and CDR2: LGHNA, YNFKEQ. The CDR3 protein is CASSQEGLAGPVEQFF. In nucleotides, the CDR3 is TGTGCCAGCAGCCAAGAAGGGCTAGCGGGGCCCGTGGAGCAGTTCTTC.

V usage is TRBV4-1 and J usage is TRBJ2-7, with 10 bases aligning to TRBD2. The V and J ends lost 3 bases and 3 bases, in that order; junction bases with no gene match: 8. The CDR3 loop spans 16 amino acids. Germline V gene sequence: CDR1 MGHRA, CDR2 YSYEKL. CDR3 residues: CASSQEGASGSYEQYF. In DNA, the CDR3 is TGCGCCAGCAGCCAGGAAGGGGCTAGCGGGAGCTACGAGCAGTACTTC.

The chain uses TRBV5-1 and TRBJ2-5; no definite D call. The J call may be wrong; the DNA end is better matched by TRBJ2-7. The CDR3 consists of 15 residues. Germline lookup yields CDR1 SGHRS and CDR2 YFSETQ. DNA of the CDR3: TGCGCCAGCAGCTTGGGTCCGCAGGTGACCGACGAGCAGTACTTC. Translating it yields CASSLGPQVTDEQYF.

This chain's CDR3 is CASSQPHILNTEAFF. The CDR3 bases are TGTGCCAGCAGCCAACCACATATCTTGAACACTGAAGCTTTCTTT. This sequence joins TRBV7-2 and TRBJ1-1; D remains ambiguous. Trimming took off 5 bases at V and 0 bases at J, with 13 bases between the two ends. The CDR3 is 15 amino acids. Germline CDR1 reads SGHTA; CDR2 reads FQGNSA.

This chain uses TRBV19 with TRBJ2-7; the match to TRBD1 covers 8 bases. Per the germline V gene, CDR1 is LNHDA and CDR2 is SQIVND (reference sequence). V lost 1 base and J lost 4; bases outside the gene matches: 9. The CDR3 extends over 16 amino acids. CDR3 loop: CASSIGGTGKGYEQYF. The CDR3 coding sequence is TGTGCCAGTAGTATAGGAGGGACAGGAAAAGGGTACGAGCAGTACTTC.

Only one count was recorded for this clone. V and J are TRBV6-5 and TRBJ1-1; 8 nucleotides align to TRBD1. The CDR3 spans 13 residues. Per the germline V gene, CDR1 is MNHEY and CDR2 is SVGAGI. The CDR3 coding sequence is TGTACCTCCGGGACAGGTCTGACGGCTGAAGCTTTCTTT. Encoded protein: CTSGTGLTAEAFF.

CDR3 coding DNA: TGTGCCAGCTCACCACCGGCGGGATTCGAAAAACTGTTTTTT. Its protein product is CASSPPAGFEKLFF. The chain carries TRBV18 and TRBJ1-4; unclear D gene. The CDR3 spans 14 residues. Germline V gives CDR1 KGHSH, CDR2 LQKENI. The ends were cut back, 0 bases at V and 8 bases at J, with 10 bases in the middle. Supplemented by reference TRBV18 and TRBJ1-4, the full variable domain reads NAGVMQNPRHLVRRRGQEARLRCSPMKGHSHVYWYRQLPEEGLKFMVYLQKENIIDESGMPKERFSAEFPKEGPSILRIQQVVRGDSAAYFCASSPPAGFEKLFFGSGTQLSVL.

The V call is TRBV6-1, the J call TRBJ2-2; D may be TRBD2 (5 bases). Germline V gene lookup returns CDR1 MNHNS and CDR2 SASEGT. Between the trimmed V and J ends, which lost 6 bases and 6 bases, there was a span of 17 bases. This CDR3 has 15 amino acids. CDR3 loop: CASSSDSLVAGELFF. Here the CDR3 DNA reads TGTGCCAGCAGCTCGGACTCCCTCGTCGCCGGGGAGCTGTTTTTT.

This chain uses TRBV6-1 with TRBJ1-2; no clear D. CDR1 and CDR2 from the germline V gene are MNHNS and SASEGT. This CDR3 is 13 amino acids long. V lost 2 bases, J lost 4 bases, and 8 bases lay in between. In nucleotides, the CDR3 is TGTGCCAGCAGTGAATCGGGTTCCTATGGCTACACCTTC. As protein: CASSESGSYGYTF.

The chain employs TRBV7-9 and TRBJ2-1, with 8 bases identical to TRBD2. Unmatched junction bases numbered 11, after V lost 4 bases and J lost 0 bases. Germline CDR1 SEHNR, CDR2 FQNEAQ (reference sequence). The CDR3 sequence is 18 residues long. This CDR3 is CASSSTLGGRSSYNEQFF. The CDR3, as DNA: TGTGCCAGCAGCTCCACCCTAGGCGGGAGGAGCTCCTACAATGAGCAGTTCTTC.

The chain links TRBV10-2 to TRBJ2-7; TRBD1 agrees at 7 bases. There are 15 residues in the CDR3. The V and J ends lost 4 bases and 3 bases, in that order; junction bases with no gene match: 9. Germline assignment: CDR1 WSHSY and CDR2 SAAADI. CDR3 in DNA: TGCGCCAGCAGTGGTGACAGGGCCCCCATCTACGAGCAGTACTTC. Its protein product is CASSGDRAPIYEQYF.